This TCR beta chain was identified in a study of cytomegalovirus exposure and HLA in healthy donors. The CDR3 runs 13 residues. Germline lookup yields CDR1 SNHLY and CDR2 FYNNEI. V dropped 5 bases and J dropped 6 bases, with 12 bases sitting between them. Donors sampled were nominally healthy, though unrecorded immune exposures were likely. Broader study findings: For most TCR beta V segments, an earlier analysis put the productive rate at about 90% or about 30% of the time. Common viral pathogens seemed to be connected with several of the most significant clusters, according to a later analysis. Cytomegalovirus association was listed for around 170 TCR beta chains.

About this clone: Its antigen is still unknown.

The PCR contained 60 Vbeta and 13 Jbeta primers. This table comes from immunoSEQ multiplex PCR, and its TCRdb copy is limited to in-frame clones, with some not included. The sample yields roughly 150,000 clones, approximately 88% seen once. Specimen: PBMCs. The sequence was collected from a woman aged 18-30 years in good health and CMV-seronegative. This rearrangement joins TRBV2 to TRBJ2-3; unclear D gene. This chain's CDR3 is CASSMGSRDTQYF. Written as DNA, the CDR3 is TGTGCCAGCAGTATGGGCTCCAGGGATACGCAGTATTTT.